These 32 T cell receptor beta chains originate from one sample sequenced in a study of cytomegalovirus exposure and HLA in healthy donors. PCR used 60 Vbeta primers and 13 Jbeta primers. Repertoires were generated with immunoSEQ multiplex PCR, while TCRdb's copy carries only in-frame clones and drops some. The sample includes about 90,000 clones, about 70% of them seen just once. What was sequenced was PBMCs. The receptors shown here come from a man aged 25 to 40 in good health and CMV-seronegative.

The chain uses TRBV27 and TRBJ1-2, with TRBD1 matching 7 bases. The germline V gene encodes CDR1 MNHEY and CDR2 SMNVEV (reference sequence). The CDR3 spans 15 residues. J lost 4 bases, V lost 3 bases, and 8 bases had no gene match. Here the CDR3 reads CASSFKAGGGYGYTF. Here the CDR3 DNA reads TGTGCCAGCAGTTTTAAGGCAGGGGGAGGCTATGGCTACACCTTC.

The rearrangement uses TRBV28 and TRBJ1-4; D remains unclear. CDR3 size: 16 residues. Trimming removed 6 bases at V and 5 bases at J, with 19 bases between. Germline CDR1 reads MDHEN; CDR2 reads SYDVKM. The CDR3 region is CASRYSSLGSNEKLFF. CDR3 nucleotides: TGTGCCAGCAGATATAGCTCTCTAGGATCAAATGAAAAACTGTTTTTT.

This CDR3 is CASSPDFPTGTYGYTF. The CDR3 DNA reads as TGTGCCAGCAGCCCCGACTTCCCGACAGGCACCTATGGCTACACCTTC. V usage is TRBV4-2 and J usage is TRBJ1-2; D is possibly TRBD1 (6 bases). Germline CDR1 is LGHNA and CDR2 is YNFKEQ. The CDR3 totals 16 residues. V was trimmed by 4 bases and J by 4 bases, leaving 19 bases between them.

This clone turned up a few times. The CDR3 bases are TGTGCCAGCAGCTACGGACAGGGAACCTACGAGCAGTACTTC. Translating gives CASSYGQGTYEQYF. V gene TRBV11-2 combines with J gene TRBJ2-7; 8 nucleotides align to TRBD1. The CDR3 contains 14 residues. Per germline, CDR1 SGHAT and CDR2 FQNNGV. Trimming at V came to 4 bases and at J to 2 bases, leaving 4 bases not matched to a gene.

The genes are TRBV2 and TRBJ1-2; D unclear. V lost 2 bases to trimming and J lost 10 bases, with 17 bases between them. Germline lookup yields CDR1 SNHLY and CDR2 FYNNEI. The CDR3 is made up of 14 amino acids. CDR3 coding DNA: TGTGCCAGCAGTGAACATAACAGCCCCTCTCCCTACACCTTC. Translated: CASSEHNSPSPYTF.

V is TRBV5-1 and J is TRBJ2-7; TRBD1 matches 7 bases. J lost 3 bases, V lost 0 bases, and 6 bases had no gene match. Germline V gene data show CDR1 as SGHRS and CDR2 as YFSETQ. The CDR3 consists of 15 residues. This CDR3 reads CASSLETGAGYEQYF. Written as DNA, the CDR3 is TGCGCCAGCAGCTTGGAAACAGGGGCAGGCTACGAGCAGTACTTC.

The CDR3 DNA reads as TGTGCCAGCAGCTGGGAGAGCTCCTACGAGCAGTACTTC. Protein sequence: CASSWESSYEQYF. The chain employs TRBV5-4 and TRBJ2-7; tentative D call: TRBD2 (5 bases). The ends were cut back, 3 bases at V and 0 bases at J, with 7 bases in the middle. Germline CDR1 SGHNT, CDR2 YYREEE (reference sequence). The CDR3 loop spans 13 amino acids. The whole variable domain, filled in from reference TRBV5-4 and TRBJ2-7, reads ETGVTQSPTHLIKTRGQQVTLRCSSQSGHNTVSWYQQALGQGPQFIFQYYREEENGRGNFPPRFSGLQFPNYSSELNVNALELDDSALYLCASSWESSYEQYFGPGTRLTVT.

The V gene is TRBV19, the J gene TRBJ1-5; 7 nucleotides align to TRBD1. The CDR3 consists of 16 residues. Germline V gives CDR1 LNHDA, CDR2 SQIVND (reference sequence). Losses at the gene ends were 4 bases for V and 1 base for J; bases not matched to a gene: 7. The CDR3, as DNA: TGTGCCAGTAGTACCTACGACAGGGACAGCAATCAGCCCCAGCATTTT. Translation: CASSTYDRDSNQPQHF.

A single count supports this clone. This chain joins TRBV2 and TRBJ2-2; D gene uncertain. V was trimmed by 6 bases and J by 2 bases, leaving 7 bases between them. This CDR3 spans 13 amino acids. Germline V lookup: CDR1 SNHLY, CDR2 FYNNEI. The CDR3 spells CASRLTNTGELFF. In DNA, the CDR3 is TGTGCCAGCAGGCTGACAAACACCGGGGAGCTGTTTTTT.

In this sample, this clone turned up once. The chain employs TRBV6-1 and TRBJ2-7; maybe TRBD2 (5 bases). With 6 bases removed from V and 0 bases from J, the gap between germline ends came to 12 bases. The CDR3 extends over 14 amino acids. CDR1 and CDR2 from the germline V gene are MNHNS and SASEGT. CDR3 DNA sequence: TGTGCCAGCAGCAGCGGACCGAGCTCCTACGAGCAGTACTTC. Its translation is CASSSGPSSYEQYF.

Comment on this clone: Relative to the germline gene, one junction end is altered; a read error may explain this. V gene TRBV7-7 combines with J gene TRBJ2-5; 9 bases match TRBD1. The CDR3 loop spans 14 amino acids. Looked up from germline, CDR1 is SSHAT and CDR2 is FNYEAQ (reference sequence). CDR3: CASSPIDRGKTQYF. Here the CDR3 DNA reads TGTGCTAGCAGCCCAATCGACAGGGGGAAGACCCAGTACTTC.

The sample holds a few counts of this clone. The chain has TRBV29-1 and TRBJ2-7; TRBD1 might be the D (6 bases). The CDR3 runs 13 residues. V was pared by 6 bases and J by 3 bases, with 15 bases between. Germline values: CDR1 SQVTM, CDR2 ANQGSEA. The CDR3 spells CSVVSKQGYEQYF. The CDR3 DNA reads TGCAGCGTGGTGAGCAAACAGGGCTACGAGCAGTACTTC.

This clone was seen a handful of times. The J gene is TRBJ1-2, the V gene TRBV2, with TRBD1 matching over 7 bases. Germline V gene data show CDR1 as SNHLY and CDR2 as FYNNEI. This CDR3 comprises 12 residues. Trimming at V came to 4 bases and at J to 7 bases, leaving 3 bases not matched to a gene. CDR3 in amino acids: CASSGTGCGYTF. CDR3 DNA: TGTGCCAGCAGTGGGACAGGTTGTGGCTACACCTTC.

The chain links TRBV30 to TRBJ1-6; D ambiguous. The CDR3 has 12 amino acids. The V gene lost 2 bases and the J gene lost 8 bases, with 7 bases spanning the gap. Germline V CDR1 and CDR2: GTSNPN, SVGIG (reference sequence). This CDR3 reads CAWSLVHSPLHF. CDR3 bases: TGTGCCTGGAGTCTCGTCCATTCACCCCTCCACTTT.

This chain connects TRBV6-5 to TRBJ2-7, with TRBD1 matching over 9 bases. CDR1 MNHEY and CDR2 SVGAGI come from the germline V gene. The ends lost 2 bases at V and 5 bases at J; junction bases unmatched: 7. The CDR3 extends over 15 amino acids. The CDR3 is CASSYPGTGSHEQYF. CDR3 in DNA: TGTGCCAGCAGTTACCCCGGGACAGGGTCACACGAGCAGTACTTC.

This chain joins TRBV7-2 and TRBJ2-2; 11 bases line up with TRBD2. J was trimmed by 4 bases and V by 7 bases; bases with no gene match: 5. The CDR3 has 15 residues. Germline CDR1 is SGHTA and CDR2 is FQGNSA. CDR3 bases: TGTGCCAGCACCCGTACTAGCGGGGGCACCGGGGAGCTGTTTTTT. Translating gives CASTRTSGGTGELFF. Variable domain in full (rest from reference TRBV7-2 and TRBJ2-2): GAGVSQSPSNKVTEKGKDVELRCDPISGHTALYWYRQSLGQGLEFLIYFQGNSAPDKSGLPSDRFSAERTGGSVSTLTIQRTQQEDSAVYLCASTRTSGGTGELFFGEGSRLTVL.

The chain couples TRBV5-1 to TRBJ2-7; 14 nucleotides agree with TRBD2. The germline V gene has CDR1 SGHRS and CDR2 YFSETQ. V lost 2 bases to trimming and J lost 0 bases; unmatched junction nucleotides: 7. The CDR3 spans 18 residues. This CDR3 reads CASSLGTSGRRSSYEQYF. DNA for the CDR3: TGCGCCAGCAGCTTAGGGACTAGCGGGAGACGGAGCTCCTACGAGCAGTACTTC.

This clone was seen a few times. J is TRBJ1-1 and V is TRBV5-4, with TRBD1 identical over 8 bases. Unmatched junction bases numbered 5, after V lost 4 bases and J lost 0 bases. Germline V gene lookup returns CDR1 SGHNT and CDR2 YYREEE (reference sequence). The CDR3 loop spans 15 amino acids. The CDR3 is CASSPGQVMNTEAFF. Written as DNA, the CDR3 is TGTGCCAGCAGCCCGGGACAGGTCATGAACACTGAAGCTTTCTTT.

This chain links TRBV19 with TRBJ1-5, with 9 positions matching TRBD1. CDR3 length equals 14 residues. CDR1 LNHDA and CDR2 SQIVND come from the germline V gene (reference sequence). V trimming: 6 bases; J trimming: 6 bases; junction bases outside the gene matches: 6. In DNA form, the CDR3 reads TGTGCCAGTAGCCTCGGGACAGGGCTTCAGCCCCAGCATTTT. Its translation is CASSLGTGLQPQHF.

The chain links TRBV7-3 to TRBJ2-7; 7 bases agree with TRBD2. Trimming cost V 0 bases and J 7 bases; bases outside gene matches: 12. The CDR3 length is 16 residues. Germline CDR1 is SGHTA and CDR2 is FQGTGA. The CDR3 protein is CASSLTRAGVAGEQYF. The CDR3 DNA follows: TGTGCCAGCAGCTTAACTCGCGCGGGGGTTGCGGGGGAGCAGTACTTC. Combining the CDR3 with reference TRBV7-3 and TRBJ2-7 gives the whole variable domain GAGVSQTPSNKVTEKGKYVELRCDPISGHTALYWYRQSLGQGPEFLIYFQGTGAADDSGLPNDRFFAVRPEGSVSTLKIQRTERGDSAVYLCASSLTRAGVAGEQYFGPGTRLTVT.

The CDR3 here is CASSLEGAVTETQYF. The CDR3 region has the DNA TGCGCCAGCAGCTTGGAGGGGGCGGTCACAGAGACCCAGTACTTC. V usage is TRBV5-1 and J usage is TRBJ2-5, with 7 positions matching TRBD1. This CDR3 is built from 15 residues. The trim removed 0 bases at V and 4 bases at J, leaving 6 bases unmatched. In germline, CDR1 is SGHRS, CDR2 YFSETQ.

The chain combines TRBV30 with TRBJ2-2; D is uncertain. Germline CDR1 reads GTSNPN; CDR2 reads SVGIG (reference sequence). Trimming cost V 2 bases and J 3 bases, with 7 bases left between them. The CDR3 consists of 13 residues. The CDR3 here is CAWSTGDTGELFF. CDR3 in DNA: TGTGCCTGGAGTACCGGAGACACCGGGGAGCTGTTTTTT. Full variable domain (rest looked up from reference TRBV30 and TRBJ2-2): SQTIHQWPATLVQPVGSPLSLECTVEGTSNPNLYWYRQAAGRGLQLLFYSVGIGQISSEVPQNLSASRPQDRQFILSSKKLLLSDSGFYLCAWSTGDTGELFFGEGSRLTVL.

In its sample, this clone was seen once. The rearrangement links TRBV7-6 to TRBJ1-1, with 7 positions matching TRBD1. Germline V lookup: CDR1 SGHVS, CDR2 FNYEAQ. This CDR3 region has 13 residues. V lost 1 base and J lost 11; bases outside the gene matches: 7. DNA for the CDR3: TGTGCCAGCAGCTTAGTACAGACAGGGCGGGCTTTCTTT. Translated: CASSLVQTGRAFF.

J is TRBJ2-1 and V is TRBV12-5; D call uncertain. This CDR3 has 13 residues. Between the trimmed V and J ends, which lost 0 bases and 6 bases, there was a span of 6 bases. The germline V gene encodes CDR1 LGHNT and CDR2 FRNRAP. CDR3: CASGLVPGNEQFF. The CDR3 DNA reads as TGTGCTAGTGGTTTGGTTCCAGGCAATGAGCAGTTCTTC.

This clone was observed a few times. J is TRBJ2-3 and V is TRBV7-2, with D perhaps matching TRBD1 (6 bases). The CDR3 spans 14 residues. Germline V gene lookup returns CDR1 SGHTA and CDR2 FQGNSA. V was shortened by 0 bases and J by 9 bases, with 13 bases between the two germline ends. For the CDR3, the DNA is TGTGCCAGCAGCTTAGCATGGACAGAGCGAACGCAGTATTTT. Translated: CASSLAWTERTQYF.

The chain joins TRBV5-1 to TRBJ2-4; no reliable D call. CDR1 SGHRS and CDR2 YFSETQ come from the germline V gene. Deletions cut 2 bases from V and 5 bases from J, with 8 bases between. There are 13 residues in the CDR3. Here the CDR3 reads CASSFENENIQYF. The CDR3 DNA follows: TGCGCCAGCAGCTTCGAGAACGAAAACATTCAGTACTTC.

V gene TRBV12-5 combines with J gene TRBJ2-5; TRBD2 agrees at 7 bases. The CDR3 covers 14 residues. The trim removed 5 bases at V and 1 base at J, leaving 4 bases unmatched. The germline gives CDR1 LGHNT, CDR2 FRNRAP. This CDR3 reads CASGRGGPQETQYF. The CDR3 nucleotides are TGTGCTAGTGGTCGCGGGGGACCCCAAGAGACCCAGTACTTC.

Note on this clone: Relative to the germline gene, one junction end is altered; a read error may explain this. V usage is TRBV5-1 and J usage is TRBJ2-3, with 13 bases lining up with TRBD2. Germline V gene lookup returns CDR1 SGHRS and CDR2 YFSETQ. CDR3 length: 15 residues. CDR3 loop: CSSRGTSGITDTQYF. In DNA form, the CDR3 reads TGCTCCAGCAGGGGGACTAGCGGGATTACAGATACGCAGTATTTT.

The rearrangement joins TRBV5-1 to TRBJ2-5, with D tentatively TRBD2 (6 bases). The germline V gene encodes CDR1 SGHRS and CDR2 YFSETQ. The CDR3 has 15 amino acids. With 0 bases removed from V and 11 bases from J, the gap between germline ends came to 20 bases. CDR3: CASSLGGTPRGEQYF. In DNA, the CDR3 is TGCGCCAGCAGCTTGGGGGGGACTCCTCGGGGTGAGCAGTACTTC.

The chain uses TRBV5-1 and TRBJ2-3; D not certain. CDR3 length: 17 amino acids. CDR1 and CDR2 from the germline V gene are SGHRS and YFSETQ. Trimming removed 7 bases from V and 2 bases from J, with 23 bases in between. This chain's CDR3 is CASCSTTGVYYTDTQYF. CDR3 DNA sequence: TGCGCCAGCTGCTCCACGACCGGAGTCTATTACACAGATACGCAGTATTTT.

The gene calls are TRBV6-1 and TRBJ1-1; TRBD1 matches 7 bases. Trimming removed 0 bases from V and 5 bases from J; junction bases left unmatched: 6. The CDR3 has 15 amino acids. Germline CDR1 MNHNS, CDR2 SASEGT. CDR3 nucleotide sequence: TGTGCCAGCAGTGAAGCGAGTGGCAGGGGGACTGAAGCTTTCTTT. Its protein is CASSEASGRGTEAFF.

This chain joins TRBV6-5 and TRBJ2-7, with D perhaps matching TRBD2 (6 bases). Trimming took 0 bases from V and 6 from J, leaving 9 bases between them. CDR1 is MNHEY, CDR2 SVGAGI, per germline. CDR3 length: 13 residues. The CDR3 DNA reads as TGTGCCAGCAGTTACTCACGGAGGGCCGAGCAGTACTTC. Amino acids: CASSYSRRAEQYF.